Sequencing of this T cell receptor (beta chain) was carried out in a study of cytomegalovirus exposure and HLA in healthy donors. The assay was immunoSEQ multiplex PCR, and TCRdb's table has in-frame clones only and misses some. The sample has some 120,000 clones; roughly 90% are singletons. The CDR3 length is 14 residues. The V gene's germline CDR1 is GTSNPN and CDR2 SVGIG (reference sequence). Trimming stripped 3 bases from V and 2 bases from J, with 13 bases between. A note on this clone: The antigen remains unidentified.

Study-wide results and limits: Among TCR sequences, most were rare, though some public TCRs appeared in many donors. Subsequent analysis of the 120 or so validation repertoires found a tendency for first-cohort TCR clusters to co-occur.

The receptor's source is a woman between 18 and 30 years old in good health and CMV-seronegative. The genes are TRBV30 and TRBJ1-2, with D hard to call. The sample consisted of PBMCs. The DNA for the CDR3 is TGTGCCTGGAGCCTCAGACCGGGGAACTATGGCTACACCTTC. Encoded protein: CAWSLRPGNYGYTF.